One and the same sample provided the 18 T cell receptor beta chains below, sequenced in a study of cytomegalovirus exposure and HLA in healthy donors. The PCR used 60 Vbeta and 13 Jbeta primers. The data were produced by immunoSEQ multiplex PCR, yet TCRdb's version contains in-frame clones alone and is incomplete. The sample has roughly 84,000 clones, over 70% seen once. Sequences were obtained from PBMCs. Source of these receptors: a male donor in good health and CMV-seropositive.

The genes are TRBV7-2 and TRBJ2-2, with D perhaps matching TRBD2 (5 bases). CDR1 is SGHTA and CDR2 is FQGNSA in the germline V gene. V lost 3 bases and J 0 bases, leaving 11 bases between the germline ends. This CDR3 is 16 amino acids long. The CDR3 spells CASSLASGANTGELFF. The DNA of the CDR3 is TGTGCCAGCAGCTTGGCAAGCGGAGCGAACACCGGGGAGCTGTTTTTT.

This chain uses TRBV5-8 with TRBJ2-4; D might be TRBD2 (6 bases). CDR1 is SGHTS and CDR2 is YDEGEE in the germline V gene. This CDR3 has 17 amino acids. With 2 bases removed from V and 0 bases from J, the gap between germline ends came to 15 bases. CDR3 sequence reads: CASSFTQGGLAKNIQYF. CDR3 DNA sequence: TGTGCCAGCAGCTTTACCCAGGGAGGCCTAGCCAAAAACATTCAGTACTTC.

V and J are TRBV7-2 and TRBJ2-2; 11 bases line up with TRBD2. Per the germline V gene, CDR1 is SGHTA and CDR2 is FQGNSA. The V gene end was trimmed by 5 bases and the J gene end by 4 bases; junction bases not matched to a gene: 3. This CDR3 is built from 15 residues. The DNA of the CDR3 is TGTGCCAGCAGCACTAGCGGGGGTGGCACCGGGGAGCTGTTTTTT. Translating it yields CASSTSGGGTGELFF.

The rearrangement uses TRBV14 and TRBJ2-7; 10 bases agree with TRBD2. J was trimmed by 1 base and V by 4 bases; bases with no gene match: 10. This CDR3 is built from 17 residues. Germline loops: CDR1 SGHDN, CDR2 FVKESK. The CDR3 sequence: CASSRGGTSGTSYEQYF. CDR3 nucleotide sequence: TGTGCCAGCAGCCGGGGGGGCACTAGCGGGACTTCCTACGAGCAGTACTTC.

CDR3: CASSGLAGSNEQFF. The DNA of the CDR3 is TGTGCCAGTAGCGGACTAGCGGGGAGCAATGAGCAGTTCTTC. The chain links TRBV19 to TRBJ2-1; TRBD2 agrees at 12 bases. V lost 6 bases and J lost 6; bases outside the gene matches: 3. Germline CDR1 is LNHDA and CDR2 is SQIVND (reference sequence). The CDR3 sequence is 14 residues long.

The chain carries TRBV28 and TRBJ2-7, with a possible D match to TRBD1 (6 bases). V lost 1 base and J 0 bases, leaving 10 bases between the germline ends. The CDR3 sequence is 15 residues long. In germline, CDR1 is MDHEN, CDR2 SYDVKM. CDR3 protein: CASSLYWTASYEQYF. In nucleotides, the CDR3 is TGTGCCAGCAGTTTATATTGGACAGCCTCCTACGAGCAGTACTTC.

The CDR3 DNA reads TGTGCCAGCAGCCTTACGACAGCTAATGAAAAACTGTTTTTT. It specifies CASSLTTANEKLFF. The genes are TRBV2 and TRBJ1-4; D is perhaps TRBD1 (5 bases). The germline CDR1 and CDR2 sequences are SNHLY and FYNNEI. This CDR3 is 14 amino acids long. With 6 bases removed from V and 3 bases from J, the gap between germline ends came to 11 bases.

The DNA of the CDR3 is TGTGCCAGTAGTACATCAGGACTAGCGGGGGTCTACGAGCAGTACTTC. This gives the protein CASSTSGLAGVYEQYF. The gene calls are TRBV19 and TRBJ2-7; TRBD2 aligns across 13 bases. Germline V lookup: CDR1 LNHDA, CDR2 SQIVND (reference sequence). Losses at the gene ends were 4 bases for V and 3 bases for J; bases not matched to a gene: 6. The CDR3 contains 16 residues. The entire variable domain, with the rest obtained from reference TRBV19 and TRBJ2-7, is as follows: DGGITQSPKYLFRKEGQNVTLSCEQNLNHDAMYWYRQDPGQGLRLIYYSQIVNDFQKGDIAEGYSVSREKKESFPLTVTSAQKNPTAFYLCASSTSGLAGVYEQYFGPGTRLTVT.

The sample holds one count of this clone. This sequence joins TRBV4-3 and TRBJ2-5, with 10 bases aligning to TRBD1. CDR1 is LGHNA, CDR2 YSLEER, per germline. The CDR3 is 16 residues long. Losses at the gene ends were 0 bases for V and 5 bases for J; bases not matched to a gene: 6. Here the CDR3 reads CASSQDPGTGVETQYF. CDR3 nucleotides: TGCGCCAGCAGCCAAGACCCCGGGACAGGGGTCGAGACCCAGTACTTC.

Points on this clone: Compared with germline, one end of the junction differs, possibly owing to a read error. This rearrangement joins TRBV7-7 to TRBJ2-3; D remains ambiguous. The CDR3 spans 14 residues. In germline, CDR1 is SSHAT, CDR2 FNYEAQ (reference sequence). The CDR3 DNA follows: TGTGCTAGCAGCCCCGTTCGGGTTTCAGATACGCAGTATTTT. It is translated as CASSPVRVSDTQYF. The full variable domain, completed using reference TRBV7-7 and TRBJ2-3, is GAGVSQSPRYKVTKRGQDVTLRCDPISSHATLYWYQQALGQGPEFLTYFNYEAQPDKSGLPSDRFSAERPEGSISTLTIQRTEQRDSAMYRCASSPVRVSDTQYFGPGTRLTVL.

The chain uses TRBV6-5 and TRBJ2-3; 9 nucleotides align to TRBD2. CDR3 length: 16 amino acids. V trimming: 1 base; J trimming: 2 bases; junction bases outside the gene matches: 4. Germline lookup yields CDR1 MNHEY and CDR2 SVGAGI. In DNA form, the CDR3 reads TGTGCCAGCAGTTACTTGACTAGCGGCTACACAGATACGCAGTATTTT. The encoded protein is CASSYLTSGYTDTQYF.

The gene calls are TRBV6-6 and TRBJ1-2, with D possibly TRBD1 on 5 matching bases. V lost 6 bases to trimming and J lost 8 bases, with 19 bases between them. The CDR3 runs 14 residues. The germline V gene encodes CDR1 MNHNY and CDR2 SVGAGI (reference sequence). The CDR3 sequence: CASSRQSDSGGYTF. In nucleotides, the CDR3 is TGTGCCAGCAGCCGACAGTCCGACTCTGGAGGCTACACCTTC.

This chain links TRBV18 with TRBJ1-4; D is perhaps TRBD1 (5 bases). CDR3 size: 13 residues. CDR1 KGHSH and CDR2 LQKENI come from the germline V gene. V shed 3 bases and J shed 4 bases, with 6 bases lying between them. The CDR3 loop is CASSPGGNEKLFF. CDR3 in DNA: TGTGCCAGCTCACCCGGGGGTAATGAAAAACTGTTTTTT.

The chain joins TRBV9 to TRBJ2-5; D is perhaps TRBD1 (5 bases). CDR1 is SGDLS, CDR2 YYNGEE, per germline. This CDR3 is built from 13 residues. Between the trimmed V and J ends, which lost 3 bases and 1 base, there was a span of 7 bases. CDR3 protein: CASSGQFQETQYF. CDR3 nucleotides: TGTGCCAGCAGCGGACAGTTCCAAGAGACCCAGTACTTC.

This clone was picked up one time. The CDR3 region has the DNA TGCGCCAGCCGCTACTCTCCCGGGACAGGCACCCGGGGGCAGTTCTTC. It specifies CASRYSPGTGTRGQFF. This rearrangement joins TRBV5-1 to TRBJ2-1; 8 bases match TRBD1. The CDR3 has 16 amino acids. Per the germline V gene, CDR1 is SGHRS and CDR2 is YFSETQ. Germline trimming cut 7 bases from V and 12 bases from J; bases unmatched to any gene: 21. The whole variable domain, filled in from reference TRBV5-1 and TRBJ2-1, reads KAGVTQTPRYLIKTRGQQVTLSCSPISGHRSVSWYQQTPGQGLQFLFEYFSETQRNKGNFPGRFSGRQFSNSRSEMNVSTLELGDSALYLCASRYSPGTGTRGQFFGPGTRLTVL.

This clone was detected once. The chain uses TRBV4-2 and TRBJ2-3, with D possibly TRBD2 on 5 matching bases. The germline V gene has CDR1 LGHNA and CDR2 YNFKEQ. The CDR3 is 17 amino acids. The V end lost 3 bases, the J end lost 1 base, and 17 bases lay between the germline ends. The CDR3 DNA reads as TGTGCCAGCAGCCAGGCTTTTACTAGAGCGGGCACAGATACGCAGTATTTT. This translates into CASSQAFTRAGTDTQYF.

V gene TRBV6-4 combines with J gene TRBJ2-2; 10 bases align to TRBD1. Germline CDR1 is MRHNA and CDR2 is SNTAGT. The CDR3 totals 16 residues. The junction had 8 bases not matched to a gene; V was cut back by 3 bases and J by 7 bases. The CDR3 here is CASSDTGTGDFGELFF. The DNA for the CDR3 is TGTGCCAGCAGTGATACCGGGACAGGGGATTTCGGGGAGCTGTTTTTT.

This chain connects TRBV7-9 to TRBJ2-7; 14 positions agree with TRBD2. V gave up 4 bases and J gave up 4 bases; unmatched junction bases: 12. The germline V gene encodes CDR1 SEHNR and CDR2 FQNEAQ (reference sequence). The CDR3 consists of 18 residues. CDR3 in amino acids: CASSSWTSGRSGWYEQYF. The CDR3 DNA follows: TGTGCCAGCAGCTCATGGACTAGCGGGAGGTCCGGGTGGTACGAGCAGTACTTC.